Detailed here is one TCR beta chain. This clonotype has more than one count but fewer than ten. The antigen it binds to is not known. There are no base qualities to consult, and no much larger clone falls within one base. Sequenced using an Illumina HiSeq 2500. Quantitative 5'-RACE with molecular barcodes was the method used to prepare the TCR beta libraries. The original pipeline was this. Disease-linked TCR variants were identified with a new computational method built on a probabilistic model of VDJ rearrangement. In-frame beta chains were kept once TCRdb had trimmed the public reads at Q25 with fastp and called clones with MiXCR. Every CDR3 protein is listed once, alongside the most common genes and DNA of its rows. These V and J calls originate from TCRdb's pipeline instead of the authors' own analysis. The table for this sample lists 100,000 to 150,000 distinct CDR3 sequences; approximately 10% of them were counted only once. Approximately 3.5% of the sample is taken by the ten largest.

This entry is derived from a study of CD8 T cells in ankylosing spondylitis listed by TCRdb under 2017. With regard to the full study: T cell receptor beta repertoires were profiled in healthy donors and ankylosing spondylitis patients so that disease-linked TCR variants could be found. The full study cohort comprised about 24 ankylosing spondylitis patients and over 95 healthy donors. Samples of peripheral blood were taken, and for ankylosing spondylitis patients, synovial fluid was collected as well.

What the research found in general, with its limitations: A TCR beta motif of fewer than 10 highly homologous amino acid variants appeared characteristic of blood from ankylosing spondylitis patients. According to the report, matched synovial fluid samples from ankylosing spondylitis patients were significantly enriched for the disease-linked clones. In peripheral blood, the disease-linked clones were found at relatively low frequencies and had a CD8+ phenotype. Some TCR beta motif variants had previously been reported in synovial fluid and blood of reactive arthritis patients, which suggested common disease-initiation mechanisms.

The CDR3 spans 16 residues, from the cysteine through the phenylalanine. The entry retains the CDR3 DNA only, 48 bases that are in frame from base 1. The junction shows trimming of 2 bases on V and 0 bases on J, plus 10 bases between the germline ends. CDR1 and CDR2, looked up from the germline V gene, are SGHAT and FQNNGV. Sequencing input: blood, either unsorted or a sorted T cell fraction (not recorded which). This clonotype was sampled from a male donor with ankylosing spondylitis or in good health (not recorded which). The chain employs TRBV11-2 and TRBJ2-2, with no reliable assignment of the D segment. The base sequence is TGTGCCAGCAGCTTACTTGCTAGGTCGAACACCGGGGAGCTGTTTTTT. Translated, this gives CASSLLARSNTGELFF.